These T cell receptor beta chains were read from a single sample in a study of shared clonotypes between healthy human individuals. TCRdb's table, derived via immunoSEQ multiplex PCR, lists solely in-frame clones and lacks some. Of roughly 1 million clones in the sample, about 77% are singletons; the top ten hold around 1.5%. Sequencing was performed on memory CD4+ T cells sorted from blood. Source of these receptors: a man younger than 30 in good health. Each CDR3 is given with its conserved first and last residue. Each record gives: CDR3 DNA, CDR3 protein, clone size, V gene, D gene, J gene. The D gene is left open where the match is weak. Not every row has a clone size; where given, it reads once, few, many or a size class.

CDR3 DNA: TGTGCCAGCAGCTTAAGCGGGGGGTACTACGAGCAGTACTTC
CDR3 protein: CASSLSGGYYEQYF
clone size: -
V gene: TRBV7-9
D gene: TRBD2
J gene: TRBJ2-7

CDR3 DNA: TGTGCCGGAACCCGGGACACCCCCTACGAGCAGTACTTC
CDR3 protein: CAGTRDTPYEQYF
clone size: -
V gene: TRBV6-1
D gene: -
J gene: TRBJ2-7

CDR3 DNA: TGTGCCAGCAGCTTAGGGGGGGTCGGGAGCTCCTACGAGCAGTACTTC
CDR3 protein: CASSLGGVGSSYEQYF
clone size: -
V gene: TRBV7-2
D gene: -
J gene: TRBJ2-7

CDR3 DNA: TGTGCCTGGAGATTCCCCGGGAGGGACTCCTACGAGCAGTACTTC
CDR3 protein: CAWRFPGRDSYEQYF
clone size: -
V gene: TRBV30
D gene: TRBD2
J gene: TRBJ2-7

CDR3 DNA: TGTGCCAGCAGTTCGGGACGGAACCACTATGGCTACACCTTC
CDR3 protein: CASSSGRNHYGYTF
clone size: -
V gene: TRBV6-6
D gene: -
J gene: TRBJ1-2

CDR3 DNA: TGTGCCAGCAGCCCAGAGGTAACGGACAGGGGCAGTGGCTACACCTTC
CDR3 protein: CASSPEVTDRGSGYTF
clone size: -
V gene: TRBV9
D gene: TRBD1
J gene: TRBJ1-2

CDR3 DNA: TGTGCCAGCGGGCAGGTCGGAGGCTCTGGAAACACCATATATTTT
CDR3 protein: CASGQVGGSGNTIYF
clone size: -
V gene: TRBV2
D gene: -
J gene: TRBJ1-3

CDR3 DNA: TGTGCCAGCAGTGAATCAGTTTGGGCGGAGAACTATGGCTACACCTTC
CDR3 protein: CASSESVWAENYGYTF
clone size: few
V gene: TRBV6-1
D gene: -
J gene: TRBJ1-2

CDR3 DNA: TGCAGCGTTGAAGGACTAGCGGTTAGCACAGATACGCAGTATTTT
CDR3 protein: CSVEGLAVSTDTQYF
clone size: -
V gene: TRBV29-1
D gene: TRBD2
J gene: TRBJ2-3

CDR3 DNA: TGCAGTGCTAGAATGCGTTCTGAGTACTTC
CDR3 protein: CSARMRSEYF
clone size: -
V gene: TRBV20-1
D gene: -
J gene: TRBJ2-7

CDR3 DNA: TGTGCCAGCAGCTTCCGTTGGCGGATCAACACCGGGGAGCTGTTTTTT
CDR3 protein: CASSFRWRINTGELFF
clone size: few
V gene: TRBV7-9
D gene: -
J gene: TRBJ2-2

CDR3 DNA: TGTGCCATCAGTGAGTCTGCAGGGGGCGCGTTTCGAGCTTTCTTT
CDR3 protein: CAISESAGGAFRAFF
clone size: -
V gene: TRBV10-3
D gene: TRBD1
J gene: TRBJ1-1

CDR3 DNA: TGTGCCAGCTCACCATCAGGGGATCAGCCCCAGCATTTT
CDR3 protein: CASSPSGDQPQHF
clone size: -
V gene: TRBV18
D gene: -
J gene: TRBJ1-5

CDR3 DNA: TGTGCCAGCAGGACGAAGACGGGCCTTTACAATGAGCAGTTCTTC
CDR3 protein: CASRTKTGLYNEQFF
clone size: -
V gene: TRBV5-8
D gene: -
J gene: TRBJ2-1

CDR3 DNA: TGTGCCAGCAGTTACTCGGGGTTGAACACTGAAGCTTTCTTT
CDR3 protein: CASSYSGLNTEAFF
clone size: once
V gene: TRBV6-5
D gene: -
J gene: TRBJ1-1

CDR3 DNA: TGTGCCAGCAGTGGGGCTAGCGGGGGCAGTACGCAGTATTTT
CDR3 protein: CASSGASGGSTQYF
clone size: -
V gene: TRBV2
D gene: TRBD2
J gene: TRBJ2-3

CDR3 DNA: TGTGCCAGCAGCCCCGTACCACTGTCGGGCTACACCTTC
CDR3 protein: CASSPVPLSGYTF
clone size: once
V gene: TRBV9
D gene: -
J gene: TRBJ1-2

CDR3 DNA: TGCGCCAGCAGTGTCCAGGGACAGGTCGGGACCCAGTACTTC
CDR3 protein: CASSVQGQVGTQYF
clone size: few
V gene: TRBV10-1
D gene: TRBD1
J gene: TRBJ2-5

CDR3 DNA: TGTGCCAGTACCACTGGGACAGCACAAGAGACCCAGTACTTC
CDR3 protein: CASTTGTAQETQYF
clone size: -
V gene: TRBV19
D gene: TRBD1
J gene: TRBJ2-5

CDR3 DNA: TGCGCCAGCAGCTCACGGGACAGCACTTACAATGAGCAGTTCTTC
CDR3 protein: CASSSRDSTYNEQFF
clone size: -
V gene: TRBV5-1
D gene: TRBD1
J gene: TRBJ2-1

CDR3 DNA: TGTGCCAGCAGCTCAACGGATAGCACTGAAGCTTTCTTT
CDR3 protein: CASSSTDSTEAFF
clone size: -
V gene: TRBV11-2
D gene: -
J gene: TRBJ1-1

CDR3 DNA: TGCAGCGTCGTCCGAGGCGGGGAGCTGTTTTTT
CDR3 protein: CSVVRGGELFF
clone size: -
V gene: TRBV29-1
D gene: -
J gene: TRBJ2-2

CDR3 DNA: TGCGCCAGCAGCTCGACGCCCACTGAAGCTTTCTTT
CDR3 protein: CASSSTPTEAFF
clone size: -
V gene: TRBV5-1
D gene: -
J gene: TRBJ1-1

CDR3 DNA: TGTGCCATCAGACAGGGTGGTGATAGTGAGACCCAGTACTTC
CDR3 protein: CAIRQGGDSETQYF
clone size: -
V gene: TRBV10-3
D gene: -
J gene: TRBJ2-5

CDR3 DNA: TGCGCCAGCAGCGATCGCGGCACCCCAGATACGCAGTATTTT
CDR3 protein: CASSDRGTPDTQYF
clone size: -
V gene: TRBV5-1
D gene: -
J gene: TRBJ2-3

CDR3 DNA: TGTGCCAGCAGCCCCCGGGCAGCCCTGGGAGGCTACACCTTC
CDR3 protein: CASSPRAALGGYTF
clone size: -
V gene: TRBV13
D gene: -
J gene: TRBJ1-2

CDR3 DNA: TGTGCCAGCAGCCTTTTGGGGGAGGACTTC
CDR3 protein: CASSLLGEDF
clone size: -
V gene: TRBV11-3
D gene: -
J gene: TRBJ2-7

CDR3 DNA: TGTGCCAGCAGCCCATGGGGGGGAGGAAACACCATATATTTT
CDR3 protein: CASSPWGGGNTIYF
clone size: -
V gene: TRBV9
D gene: -
J gene: TRBJ1-3

CDR3 DNA: TGTGCCAGCAGTGAAGGGACAGGGAGCTACGAGCAGTACTTC
CDR3 protein: CASSEGTGSYEQYF
clone size: -
V gene: TRBV6-1
D gene: TRBD1
J gene: TRBJ2-7

CDR3 DNA: TGCGCCAGCAGCCGAGGGATAGTGAACACTGAAGCTTTCTTT
CDR3 protein: CASSRGIVNTEAFF
clone size: once
V gene: TRBV4-3
D gene: -
J gene: TRBJ1-1

CDR3 DNA: TGTGCCATCATGGACACCCGACGGACCTACGAGCAGTACTTC
CDR3 protein: CAIMDTRRTYEQYF
clone size: -
V gene: TRBV10-3
D gene: -
J gene: TRBJ2-7

CDR3 DNA: TGCAGTGCTTCACTTGGATACGAGCAGTACTTC
CDR3 protein: CSASLGYEQYF
clone size: -
V gene: TRBV20-1
D gene: -
J gene: TRBJ2-7

CDR3 DNA: TGTGCCAGCAGTTACTCCGGGACGATTAACTATGGCTACACCTTC
CDR3 protein: CASSYSGTINYGYTF
clone size: -
V gene: TRBV27
D gene: -
J gene: TRBJ1-2

CDR3 DNA: TGTGCCAGTAGTATAAGATCCGGGACAGAGTACTACGAGCAGTACTTC
CDR3 protein: CASSIRSGTEYYEQYF
clone size: -
V gene: TRBV19
D gene: TRBD1
J gene: TRBJ2-7

CDR3 DNA: TGTGCCAGCAGGAGTAATGAAAAACTGTTTTTT
CDR3 protein: CASRSNEKLFF
clone size: -
V gene: TRBV28
D gene: -
J gene: TRBJ1-4

CDR3 DNA: TGCAGCGTTGAAGAGGTAGAGAGGGGCGGCCAGTACTTC
CDR3 protein: CSVEEVERGGQYF
clone size: -
V gene: TRBV29-1
D gene: -
J gene: TRBJ2-5

CDR3 DNA: TGTGCCAGCAGCTTAGCTAGTCCAGATACGCAGTATTTT
CDR3 protein: CASSLASPDTQYF
clone size: -
V gene: TRBV7-6
D gene: -
J gene: TRBJ2-3

CDR3 DNA: TGTGCCAGCAGCGTAGTATACAGGGAGTGGGACATTCAGTACTTC
CDR3 protein: CASSVVYREWDIQYF
clone size: -
V gene: TRBV9
D gene: -
J gene: TRBJ2-4

CDR3 DNA: TGTGCCAGCAGTGAAGCAACAAGGGGCGAAGCTTTCTTT
CDR3 protein: CASSEATRGEAFF
clone size: few
V gene: TRBV2
D gene: -
J gene: TRBJ1-1

CDR3 DNA: TGTGCCAGCAGTTTATCAGGGACAGCAAAAGGCTACACCTTC
CDR3 protein: CASSLSGTAKGYTF
clone size: once
V gene: TRBV27
D gene: TRBD1
J gene: TRBJ1-2

CDR3 DNA: TGTGCCAGCAGCTTAGAGTCCGGTCCCGGAGTTGAAAAACTGTTTTTT
CDR3 protein: CASSLESGPGVEKLFF
clone size: -
V gene: TRBV7-9
D gene: -
J gene: TRBJ1-4

CDR3 DNA: TGTGCCTGGCCTCTTATTGTAAAGTGGGGGGACACTGAAGCTTTCTTT
CDR3 protein: CAWPLIVKWGDTEAFF
clone size: -
V gene: TRBV30
D gene: -
J gene: TRBJ1-1

CDR3 DNA: TGTGCCAGTAGCGACAGGGTAGGACAGCCCCAGCATTTT
CDR3 protein: CASSDRVGQPQHF
clone size: few
V gene: TRBV19
D gene: TRBD1
J gene: TRBJ1-5

CDR3 DNA: TGTGCCAGCAGTGAAGCCTACGAGCAGTACTTC
CDR3 protein: CASSEAYEQYF
clone size: -
V gene: TRBV2
D gene: -
J gene: TRBJ2-7

CDR3 DNA: TGCAGCGTTGGAGGGGATACGCAGTATTTT
CDR3 protein: CSVGGDTQYF
clone size: -
V gene: TRBV29-1
D gene: -
J gene: TRBJ2-3

CDR3 DNA: TGTGCCAGCAGCTTGTTCTCAGGGGTAGGAGAGACCCAGTACTTC
CDR3 protein: CASSLFSGVGETQYF
clone size: -
V gene: TRBV5-6
D gene: -
J gene: TRBJ2-5

CDR3 DNA: TGTGCCAGCAATGTGGGGGCCGGGGAGCTGTTTTTT
CDR3 protein: CASNVGAGELFF
clone size: -
V gene: TRBV27
D gene: -
J gene: TRBJ2-2

CDR3 DNA: TGCAGCACTACCCGGGACCCGATGACGGATACGCAGTATTTT
CDR3 protein: CSTTRDPMTDTQYF
clone size: many
V gene: TRBV29-1
D gene: -
J gene: TRBJ2-3

CDR3 DNA: TGTGCCAGCCGTTCCGCGGGGTCGACAAACTACGAGCAGTACTTC
CDR3 protein: CASRSAGSTNYEQYF
clone size: -
V gene: TRBV6-1
D gene: -
J gene: TRBJ2-7

CDR3 DNA: TGTGCCAGCAGCTCCCGAGTCCAAGAGACCCAGTACTTC
CDR3 protein: CASSSRVQETQYF
clone size: -
V gene: TRBV7-2
D gene: -
J gene: TRBJ2-5

CDR3 DNA: TGCGCCAGCAGTGAGGCCGCCGGGGGTAGCTACGAGCAGTACTTC
CDR3 protein: CASSEAAGGSYEQYF
clone size: few
V gene: TRBV10-2
D gene: -
J gene: TRBJ2-7

CDR3 DNA: TGTGCCACTCGGGGATTCAGGGACGGTGGCTACACCTTC
CDR3 protein: CATRGFRDGGYTF
clone size: -
V gene: TRBV25-1
D gene: -
J gene: TRBJ1-2

CDR3 DNA: TGTGCCAGCAAAGGGGGGACCTATAATTCACCCCTCCACTTT
CDR3 protein: CASKGGTYNSPLHF
clone size: -
V gene: TRBV2
D gene: -
J gene: TRBJ1-6

CDR3 DNA: TGTGCCATCAGTCGCGGTGAGTTCGAGCAGTACTTC
CDR3 protein: CAISRGEFEQYF
clone size: few
V gene: TRBV10-3
D gene: -
J gene: TRBJ2-7

CDR3 DNA: TGTGCCAGCAGTGACGGGGGGCCGGAGACCCAGTACTTC
CDR3 protein: CASSDGGPETQYF
clone size: many
V gene: TRBV6-1
D gene: -
J gene: TRBJ2-5

CDR3 DNA: TGTGCCTGGAGTAGCTGGAAGGCAACTAATGAAAAACTGTTTTTT
CDR3 protein: CAWSSWKATNEKLFF
clone size: many
V gene: TRBV30
D gene: -
J gene: TRBJ1-4

CDR3 DNA: TGTGCCAGCAGCTTAGATCTAATGAATGGCTACACCTTC
CDR3 protein: CASSLDLMNGYTF
clone size: few
V gene: TRBV11-2
D gene: -
J gene: TRBJ1-2

CDR3 DNA: TGTGCCAGGCCGGGACTTCAAGATCGTCAGCCCCAGCATTTT
CDR3 protein: CARPGLQDRQPQHF
clone size: once
V gene: TRBV6-1
D gene: -
J gene: TRBJ1-5